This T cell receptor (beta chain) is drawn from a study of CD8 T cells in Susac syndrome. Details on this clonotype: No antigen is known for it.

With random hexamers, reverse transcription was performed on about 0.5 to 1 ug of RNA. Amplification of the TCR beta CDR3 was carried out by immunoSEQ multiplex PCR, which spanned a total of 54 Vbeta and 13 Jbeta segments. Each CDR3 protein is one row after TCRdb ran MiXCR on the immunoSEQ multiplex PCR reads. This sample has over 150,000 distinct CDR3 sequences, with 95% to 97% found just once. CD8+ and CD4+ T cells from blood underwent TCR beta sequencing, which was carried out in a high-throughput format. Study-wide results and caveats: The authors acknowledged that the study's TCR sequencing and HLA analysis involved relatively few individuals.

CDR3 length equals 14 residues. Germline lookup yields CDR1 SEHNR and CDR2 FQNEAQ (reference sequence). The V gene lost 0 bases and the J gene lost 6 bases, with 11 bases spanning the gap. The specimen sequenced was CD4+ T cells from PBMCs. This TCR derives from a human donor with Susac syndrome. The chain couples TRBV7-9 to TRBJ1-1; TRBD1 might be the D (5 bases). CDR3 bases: TGTGCCAGCAGCTTAGCGCCAGGGAGTGCTGAAGCTTTCTTT. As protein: CASSLAPGSAEAFF.